These 5 T cell receptor beta chains share one sample of origin, sequenced in a study of human T cells and chemical hapten exposure. TCRdb fed the RACE reads into MiXCR, producing one record per CDR3 protein. The sample has some 170,000 distinct CDR3 sequences, about 27% seen once. The sample's time point: patch test 3, about 24 weeks after DPC sensitization. Treatment in this sample: therapeutic diphenylcyclopropenone sensitization with weekly scalp DPC. The specimen was whole blood, collected in connection with sensitization to the hapten diphenylcyclopropenone (DPC). The origin of the receptors is a woman between 18 and 29 years old with alopecia areata. Some clones in this sample may be carry-over from other donors' samples.

This clonotype was detected only a few times. The chain couples TRBV30 to TRBJ1-4; TRBD1 might be the D (6 bases). Trimming pared 2 bases from V and 4 bases from J, leaving 8 bases between. Germline V gene data show CDR1 as GTSNPN and CDR2 as SVGIG (reference sequence). The CDR3 length is 13 residues. CDR3 sequence: CAWSRQVNEKLFF. The CDR3 bases are TGTGCCTGGAGTAGACAGGTTAATGAAAAACTGTTTTTT.

This clonotype was detected once. CDR3 DNA sequence: TGTGCCACCAGCAGAGTGCCAAACTACGAGCAGTACTTC. Its translation is CATSRVPNYEQYF. The rearrangement joins TRBV15 to TRBJ2-7; unclear D gene. Germline lookup yields CDR1 LNHNV and CDR2 YYDKDF (reference sequence). Deletions cut 1 base from V and 3 bases from J, with 7 bases between. The length of the CDR3 is 13 residues.

The chain has TRBV12-3 or TRBV12-4 and TRBJ2-1; perhaps D is TRBD1 or TRBD2 (5 bases each). The CDR3 covers 15 residues. Trimming cost V 5 bases and J 0 bases, with 11 bases left between them. The CDR3 coding sequence is TGTGCCAGCAGTCCTTCAGGGAGCTCCTACAATGAGCAGTTCTTC. The encoded protein is CASSPSGSSYNEQFF.

This clonotype was observed a handful of times. This chain connects TRBV4-1 to TRBJ2-7, with D possibly being TRBD2 (6 bases). CDR3 length: 14 residues. V gave up 7 bases and J gave up 2 bases, with 15 bases separating them. Per germline, CDR1 MGHRA and CDR2 YSYEKL. The CDR3 loop is CASTRPGGTYEQYF. The CDR3 nucleotides read TGCGCCAGCACCCGGCCCGGGGGAACCTACGAGCAGTACTTC.

This clonotype was picked up a small number of times. The rearrangement joins TRBV27 to TRBJ2-3, with no clear D. The CDR3 covers 16 residues. Deletions cut 3 bases from V and 4 bases from J, with 17 bases between. Germline CDR1 and CDR2: MNHEY and SMNVEV (reference sequence). Here the CDR3 DNA reads TGTGCCAGCAGTTTGAGTGGTGGTCCCCGTCCAGATACGCAGTATTTT. Its translation: CASSLSGGPRPDTQYF.